These 10 T cell receptor beta chains originate from one sample sequenced in a study of PD-L1 blockade in urothelial cancer. The table came from immunoSEQ multiplex PCR; TCRdb's copy has only in-frame clones and leaves some out. The sample includes tens of thousands of clones, about 86% of them seen just once. Specified time point: peripheral blood 6 weeks after treatment start. This specimen was PBMCs, taken around atezolizumab (anti-PD-L1) treatment. Every receptor here comes from a man in his sixties with urothelial cancer.

The CDR3 is CASSFPGQGYNSPLHF. In nucleotides, the CDR3 is TGTGCCAGCAGCTTTCCGGGACAGGGATATAATTCACCCCTCCACTTT. The chain uses TRBV7-2 and TRBJ1-6; 9 positions match TRBD1. V lost 3 bases, J lost 4 bases, and 4 bases stayed unmatched. Looked up from germline, CDR1 is SGHTA and CDR2 is FQGNSA. The CDR3 covers 16 residues.

This chain links TRBV7-2 with TRBJ1-1; possibly TRBD1 for D (5 bases). The V gene's germline CDR1 is SGHTA and CDR2 FQGNSA. This CDR3 comprises 15 residues. Between the trimmed V and J ends, which lost 4 bases and 3 bases, there was a span of 15 bases. CDR3 in amino acids: CASSSAGGVYTEAFF. The CDR3, as DNA: TGTGCCAGCAGCTCCGCGGGAGGGGTATACACTGAAGCTTTCTTT.

The chain uses TRBV5-1 and TRBJ1-2; TRBD1 agrees at 10 bases. The CDR3 runs 14 residues. The V segment lost 4 bases and the J segment 8 bases; nucleotides outside the gene matches: 8. Germline CDR1 SGHRS, CDR2 YFSETQ. CDR3 sequence reads: CASSTGRDRGGYTF. DNA of the CDR3: TGCGCCAGCAGCACCGGCCGGGACAGGGGAGGCTACACCTTC.

The V gene is TRBV7-6, the J gene TRBJ2-1; 11 positions agree with TRBD2. Germline V gives CDR1 SGHVS, CDR2 FNYEAQ. The CDR3 runs 16 residues. J gave up 2 bases and V 3 bases, and 3 bases lay outside the gene matches. CDR3 DNA: TGTGCCAGCAGCTTCCTAGCGGGGGGTCCCTACAATGAGCAGTTCTTC. It codes for CASSFLAGGPYNEQFF.

This rearrangement joins TRBV7-3 to TRBJ2-1, with TRBD2 matching 10 bases. Germline CDR1 SGHTA, CDR2 FQGTGA. The CDR3 runs 15 residues. Trimming at V came to 7 bases and at J to 5 bases, leaving 8 bases not matched to a gene. The CDR3 sequence is CASNNVAGGDNEQFF. The CDR3 DNA follows: TGTGCCAGCAACAACGTAGCGGGGGGCGACAATGAGCAGTTCTTC.

The chain has TRBV12-5 and TRBJ2-3; 9 bases align to TRBD1. CDR3 length: 15 residues. Per germline, CDR1 LGHNT and CDR2 FRNRAP. V trimming: 1 base; J trimming: 4 bases; junction bases outside the gene matches: 3. CDR3 DNA: TGTGCTAGTGGTTTGGGGGACAGGGCAGCAGATACGCAGTATTTT. It translates to CASGLGDRAADTQYF.

The CDR3 loop is CASSHGDREAGELFF. The CDR3 DNA is TGTGCCAGCAGCCATGGAGACAGGGAGGCCGGGGAGCTGTTTTTT. The rearrangement uses TRBV4-2 and TRBJ2-2, with D possibly being TRBD1 (7 bases). The V end lost 3 bases, the J end lost 6 bases, and 14 bases lay between the germline ends. This CDR3 comprises 15 residues. Germline assignment: CDR1 LGHNA and CDR2 YNFKEQ.

This clone was recorded once. The chain is built from TRBV2 and TRBJ1-5; maybe TRBD1 (6 bases). The CDR3 contains 15 residues. Per germline, CDR1 SNHLY and CDR2 FYNNEI. The ends were cut back, 3 bases at V and 4 bases at J, with 13 bases in the middle. In nucleotides, the CDR3 is TGTGCCAGCAGTGACATTGGGACATCGAATCAGCCCCAGCATTTT. Encoded protein: CASSDIGTSNQPQHF.

V and J are TRBV7-8 and TRBJ2-5, with TRBD2 identical over 13 bases. Germline loops: CDR1 SGHVS, CDR2 FQNEAQ. Unmatched junction bases numbered 2, after V lost 4 bases and J lost 0 bases. This CDR3 is 16 amino acids long. The CDR3 DNA sequence: TGTGCCAGCAGCTGGGGACTAGCGGGGAACCAAGAGACCCAGTACTTC. It yields the protein CASSWGLAGNQETQYF.

CDR3 in DNA: TGTGCCAGCAGTTATAGCTACTCTGGAAACACCATATATTTT. Encoded protein: CASSYSYSGNTIYF. The chain recombines TRBV6-5 with TRBJ1-3; D call uncertain. V was clipped by 3 bases and J by 0 bases, with 6 bases between them. Per germline, CDR1 MNHEY and CDR2 SVGAGI. This CDR3 contains 14 residues.